A single sample is the source of the 21 T cell receptor beta chains below, sequenced in a study of human T cells and chemical hapten exposure. TCRdb independently ran MiXCR on the RACE reads; one entry per CDR3 protein. This sample has fewer than 85,000 distinct CDR3 sequences, with around 9.6% found just once. Time point specified: patch test 2, 6 weeks after DPC sensitization. Treatment defined: therapeutic diphenylcyclopropenone sensitization with weekly scalp DPC. The specimen comprised whole blood, sampled in connection with sensitization to the hapten diphenylcyclopropenone (DPC). The origin of the receptors is a woman aged 25 to 45 with alopecia areata. Some clones in this sample may be carry-over from other donors' samples.

This clonotype was recorded a few times. The chain combines TRBV15 with TRBJ1-2; TRBD1 might be the D (5 bases). CDR3 size: 15 residues. V was pared by 1 base and J by 1 base, with 10 bases between. Germline CDR1 is LNHNV and CDR2 is YYDKDF (reference sequence). The CDR3 coding sequence is TGTGCCACCAGCAGAGGCGGGGCAGATAACTATGGCTACACCTTC. It is translated as CATSRGGADNYGYTF.

This clonotype has at least ten counts. This rearrangement joins TRBV7-6 to TRBJ2-5; D remains ambiguous. This CDR3 comprises 15 residues. Trimming removed 1 base at V and 2 bases at J, with 11 bases between. The germline V gene has CDR1 SGHVS and CDR2 FNYEAQ. In DNA form, the CDR3 reads TGTGCCAGCAGCTTAGTTACAGAAACACAAGAGACCCAGTACTTC. It codes for CASSLVTETQETQYF.

Only a few counts were recorded for this clonotype. The chain joins TRBV3-1 to TRBJ2-1, with D possibly being TRBD2 (5 bases). There are 14 residues in the CDR3. Trimming left V 4 bases short and J 2 bases short, with 9 bases between. The V gene's germline CDR1 is LGHDT and CDR2 YNNKEL (reference sequence). CDR3 DNA sequence: TGTGCCAGCAGCCGGGCGGGTACCTACAATGAGCAGTTCTTC. Protein sequence: CASSRAGTYNEQFF.

There are many counts of this clonotype. V and J are TRBV9 and TRBJ2-3; 8 bases are a match to TRBD2. Per germline, CDR1 SGDLS and CDR2 YYNGEE. The CDR3 loop spans 15 amino acids. With 0 bases clipped from V and 6 bases from J, the junction kept 6 bases outside the gene matches. Here the CDR3 DNA reads TGTGCCAGCAGCGTAGAAGGGACTAGGACGGATACGCAGTATTTT. Its translation is CASSVEGTRTDTQYF.

The sample holds a few counts of this clonotype. This sequence joins TRBV11-3 and TRBJ2-1, with a tentative D call TRBD2 (5 bases). The length of the CDR3 is 15 residues. Germline assignment: CDR1 SGHNT and CDR2 YENEEA. The V gene lost 5 bases and the J gene lost 5 bases, with 16 bases spanning the gap. The CDR3 region has the DNA TGTGCCAGCAGCCCCGCGGAGGTCAAGGACAATGAGCAGTTCTTC. Protein sequence: CASSPAEVKDNEQFF.

This clonotype was seen ten or more times. V usage is TRBV4-3 and J usage is TRBJ2-6; 7 positions match TRBD1. Per the germline V gene, CDR1 is LGHNA and CDR2 is YSLEER. This CDR3 has 17 amino acids. The trim removed 0 bases at V and 4 bases at J, leaving 6 bases unmatched. The DNA for the CDR3 is TGCGCCAGCAGCCAAGATAACACAGGGGCCGGGGCCAACGTCCTGACTTTC. This encodes CASSQDNTGAGANVLTF.

This clonotype appeared many times. The chain couples TRBV20-1 to TRBJ2-2, with D unclear. Trimming pared 0 bases from V and 6 bases from J, leaving 5 bases between. Germline CDR1 is DFQATT and CDR2 is SNEGSKA (reference sequence). The CDR3 extends over 12 amino acids. CDR3 nucleotides: TGCAGTGCTAGAGAGGGTGCCGGGGAGCTGTTTTTT. This codes for CSAREGAGELFF.

Many counts were recorded for this clonotype. The chain uses TRBV5-1 and TRBJ2-6, with D maybe TRBD2 (5 bases). Germline V gives CDR1 SGHRS, CDR2 YFSETQ. The length of the CDR3 is 15 residues. The V end lost 0 bases, the J end lost 7 bases, and 11 bases lay between the germline ends. CDR3 amino acids: CASSLGSTNANVLTF. CDR3 nucleotides: TGCGCCAGCAGCTTGGGATCGACTAACGCCAACGTCCTGACTTTC.

This clonotype was seen a few times. This rearrangement joins TRBV5-1 to TRBJ2-7, with D perhaps TRBD1 (6 bases). There are 14 residues in the CDR3. V lost 5 bases to trimming and J lost 0 bases, with 12 bases between them. Germline loops: CDR1 SGHRS, CDR2 YFSETQ. DNA for the CDR3: TGCGCCAGCAGGACAGGTTTGAGCTCCTACGAGCAGTACTTC. Its protein product is CASRTGLSSYEQYF.

This chain uses TRBV27 with TRBJ2-5; 10 bases are a match to TRBD2. From germline, CDR1 is MNHEY and CDR2 SMNVEV (reference sequence). With V trimmed by 5 bases and J by 4 bases, 7 bases remained unmatched. This CDR3 spans 15 amino acids. The CDR3 coding sequence is TGTGCCAGCAGTGGAGCGGGAGGGCTGGCAGAGACCCAGTACTTC. Amino acids: CASSGAGGLAETQYF.

This clonotype showed up many times. The rearrangement uses TRBV7-3 and TRBJ2-3; D not certain. With 5 bases removed from V and 3 bases from J, the gap between germline ends came to 9 bases. Germline V gene data show CDR1 as SGHTA and CDR2 as FQGTGA. The CDR3 consists of 13 residues. CDR3 sequence reads: CASSPRPTDTQYF. The CDR3 DNA reads TGTGCCAGCAGCCCTCGTCCAACAGATACGCAGTATTTT.

The sample holds a few counts of this clonotype. The V gene is TRBV28, the J gene TRBJ2-5; possibly TRBD2 for D (5 bases). This CDR3 contains 14 residues. Germline V gene sequence: CDR1 MDHEN, CDR2 SYDVKM. Trimming pared 7 bases from V and 1 base from J, leaving 13 bases between. CDR3 in DNA: TGTGCCAGCACCCATGGAGGCATCCAAGAGACCCAGTACTTC. Amino acids: CASTHGGIQETQYF.

Many counts were recorded for this clonotype. The V call is TRBV30, the J call TRBJ2-1, with 8 bases that match TRBD2. Trimming removed 3 bases from V and 6 bases from J; junction bases left unmatched: 13. CDR3 length equals 16 residues. Germline V CDR1 and CDR2: GTSNPN, SVGIG (reference sequence). CDR3 region: CAWSPRHSGAFNEQFF. The DNA of the CDR3 is TGTGCCTGGAGCCCACGACATAGCGGGGCCTTCAATGAGCAGTTCTTC.

There are many counts of this clonotype. The chain employs TRBV2 and TRBJ1-1; 7 bases match TRBD1. V was pared by 8 bases and J by 1 base, with 7 bases of the junction left unmatched. Germline CDR1 and CDR2: SNHLY and FYNNEI. The CDR3 loop spans 14 amino acids. CDR3 nucleotides: TGTGCCAGCCTCCTGGGGACAGAGAACACTGAAGCTTTCTTT. Amino acids: CASLLGTENTEAFF.

This clonotype was counted many times. CDR3 DNA sequence: TGTGCCAGCAGCTTAGTGGGACAGGGGAACACTGAAGCTTTCTTT. Amino acids: CASSLVGQGNTEAFF. The chain couples TRBV7-2 to TRBJ1-1, with TRBD1 identical over 9 bases. The CDR3 has 15 amino acids. The V and J ends lost 1 base and 1 base, in that order; junction bases with no gene match: 1. Germline lookup yields CDR1 SGHTA and CDR2 FQGNSA.

This clonotype was recorded many times. The chain couples TRBV3-1 to TRBJ1-3; 9 positions match TRBD1. Trimming at V came to 1 base and at J to 2 bases, leaving 9 bases not matched to a gene. The germline V gene encodes CDR1 LGHDT and CDR2 YNNKEL (reference sequence). The CDR3 loop spans 18 amino acids. Written as DNA, the CDR3 is TGTGCCAGCAGCCAAGTCCCCACACAGGGGGCGCCTGGAAACACCATATATTTT. Its translation is CASSQVPTQGAPGNTIYF.

This clonotype was recorded at least ten times. This chain connects TRBV7-2 to TRBJ2-3, with a tentative D call TRBD2 (6 bases). Per the germline V gene, CDR1 is SGHTA and CDR2 is FQGNSA. Trimming pared 5 bases from V and 11 bases from J, leaving 14 bases between. CDR3 length: 12 residues. CDR3 region: CASSIGTGVQYF. For the CDR3, the DNA is TGTGCCAGCAGCATTGGGACTGGGGTGCAGTATTTT.

CDR3 DNA: TGCAGCGTTGAAGGGGACAGTCTTGAAGCTTTCTTT. This encodes CSVEGDSLEAFF. The chain joins TRBV29-1 to TRBJ1-1; 7 bases align to TRBD1. V was pared by 1 base and J by 7 bases, with 3 bases of the junction left unmatched. This CDR3 is built from 12 residues. Germline V gene sequence: CDR1 SQVTM, CDR2 ANQGSEA.

This clonotype showed up many times. The rearrangement links TRBV4-1 to TRBJ1-2; D is unresolved. The V end lost 1 base, the J end lost 7 bases, and 10 bases lay between the germline ends. The germline gives CDR1 MGHRA, CDR2 YSYEKL. The CDR3 has 13 amino acids. The CDR3 DNA reads TGCGCCAGCAGCCAAGTTACGGTCAGTGGCTACACCTTC. Protein product: CASSQVTVSGYTF.

At least ten counts were recorded for this clonotype. The V gene is TRBV7-2, the J gene TRBJ2-2; D possibly corresponds to TRBD1 (6 bases). The CDR3 runs to 16 residues. V was pared by 4 bases and J by 5 bases, with 17 bases between. Germline V gene lookup returns CDR1 SGHTA and CDR2 FQGNSA. The CDR3 is CASSYPGGQITGELFF. CDR3 nucleotide sequence: TGTGCCAGCAGCTACCCAGGTGGACAGATAACCGGGGAGCTGTTTTTT.

This clonotype was seen many times. The chain recombines TRBV7-2 with TRBJ1-5, with 7 nucleotides matching TRBD1. There are 15 residues in the CDR3. Unmatched junction bases numbered 9, after V lost 5 bases and J lost 5 bases. Germline V lookup: CDR1 SGHTA, CDR2 FQGNSA. The CDR3 loop reads CASSRDRASDQPQHF. CDR3 bases: TGTGCCAGCAGCAGGGACAGAGCGAGCGATCAGCCCCAGCATTTT.